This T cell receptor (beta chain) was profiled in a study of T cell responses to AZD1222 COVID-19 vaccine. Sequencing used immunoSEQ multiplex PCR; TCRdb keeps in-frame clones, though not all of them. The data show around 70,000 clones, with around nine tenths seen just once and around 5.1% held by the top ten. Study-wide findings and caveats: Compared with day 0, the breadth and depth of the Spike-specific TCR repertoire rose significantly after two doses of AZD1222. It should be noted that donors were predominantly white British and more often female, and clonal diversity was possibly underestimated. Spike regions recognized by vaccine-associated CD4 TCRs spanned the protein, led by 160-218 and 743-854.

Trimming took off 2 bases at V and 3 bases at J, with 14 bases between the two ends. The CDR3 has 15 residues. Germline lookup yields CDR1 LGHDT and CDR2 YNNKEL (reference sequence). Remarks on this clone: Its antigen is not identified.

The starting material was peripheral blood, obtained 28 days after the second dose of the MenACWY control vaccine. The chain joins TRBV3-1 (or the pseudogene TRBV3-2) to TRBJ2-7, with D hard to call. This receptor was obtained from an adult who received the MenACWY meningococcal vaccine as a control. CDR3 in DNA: TGTGCCAGCAGCCAAAGAGCCGTCCCCAACTACGAGCAGTACTTC. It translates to CASSQRAVPNYEQYF.